This T cell receptor beta chain was recovered during a study of blood T cell repertoires in COVID-19. The wider study: PBMCs, B-cell-depleted T cells, or T cells provided the cDNA or gDNA that made up the material.

This clone has a handful of counts. Germline V gene sequence: CDR1 WSHSY, CDR2 SAAADI. The CDR3 extends over 13 amino acids. V lost 7 bases, J lost 5 bases, and 9 bases lay in between. TCRdb's copy holds only in-frame clones and misses some; the assay was immunoSEQ multiplex PCR. The table records 110,000 or so clones, around 79% of them present only once. The sequence was obtained from a man between 45 and 60 years old with acute or convalescent COVID-19. The rearrangement joins TRBV10-2 to TRBJ1-6, with unresolved D. Material: peripheral blood. The CDR3 DNA is TGCGCCAGCAAGCACAGTGATAATTCACCCCTCCACTTT. It specifies CASKHSDNSPLHF.